This T cell receptor (beta chain) was sequenced for a study of T cell changes during pregnancy in multiple sclerosis. Sequencing used immunoSEQ multiplex PCR; TCRdb keeps in-frame clones, though not all of them. The sample carries around 59,000 clones, about 94% recorded once. The CDR3 spans 16 residues. With V trimmed by 2 bases and J by 5 bases, 5 bases remained unmatched. CDR1 and CDR2 from the germline V gene are MNHNS and SASEGT. This specimen was peripheral blood, taken in the third trimester of pregnancy. This clonotype was sampled from a female donor in good health, enrolled as a control in a pregnancy study. V is TRBV6-1 and J is TRBJ2-5; 13 nucleotides align to TRBD2. The CDR3 is CASSEILAGGRETQYF. CDR3 sequence (DNA): TGTGCCAGCAGTGAAATACTAGCGGGGGGGCGGGAGACCCAGTACTTC.